This entry lists 27 T cell receptor beta chains sequenced from one sample in a study of early T cells in non-severe SARS-CoV-2 infection. MiXCR, applied by TCRdb to the 5' RACE reads, yields one record per CDR3 protein. The sample carries around 80,000 distinct CDR3 sequences, about 12% recorded once. The sequencing input was whole blood. The receptors were sampled from an adult who was a healthcare worker with PCR-confirmed SARS-CoV-2 infection or an uninfected control (not recorded which).

This clonotype was seen many times. The chain recombines TRBV11-2 with TRBJ2-3; unclear D gene. The germline V and J ends were trimmed by 5 bases and 6 bases, with 9 bases remaining between them. The CDR3 contains 12 residues. Germline V CDR1 and CDR2: SGHAT, FQNNGV. CDR3 sequence (DNA): TGTGCCAGCAGCCTCCGTTGGGATACGCAGTATTTT. Translating gives CASSLRWDTQYF. The full variable domain, rest sourced from reference TRBV11-2 and TRBJ2-3, is EAGVAQSPRYKIIEKRQSVAFWCNPISGHATLYWYQQILGQGPKLLIQFQNNGVVDDSQLPKDRFSAERLKGVDSTLKIQPAKLEDSAVYLCASSLRWDTQYFGPGTRLTVL.

The chain joins TRBV7-9 to TRBJ2-1; D is unresolved. CDR1 SEHNR and CDR2 FQNEAQ come from the germline V gene (reference sequence). The CDR3 is made up of 13 amino acids. The germline V and J ends were trimmed by 5 bases and 6 bases, with 11 bases remaining between them. This chain's CDR3 is CASSIAWVNEQFF. The CDR3 nucleotides are TGTGCCAGCAGCATCGCTTGGGTCAATGAGCAGTTCTTC.

J is TRBJ2-3 and V is TRBV5-1; the D is unclear. CDR3 size: 14 residues. Germline V gene sequence: CDR1 SGHRS, CDR2 YFSETQ. V shed 2 bases and J shed 0 bases, with 7 bases lying between them. CDR3 DNA: TGCGCCAGCAGCTTCGACCCGAGCACAGATACGCAGTATTTT. This gives the protein CASSFDPSTDTQYF.

In this sample, this clonotype turned up a few times. The chain links TRBV5-4 to TRBJ2-7, with 14 bases identical to TRBD2. Unmatched junction bases numbered 7, after V lost 4 bases and J lost 4 bases. This CDR3 contains 16 residues. In germline, CDR1 is SGHNT, CDR2 YYREEE (reference sequence). The CDR3 DNA reads as TGTGCCAGCAGCGGAGGGACTAGCGGGAGACGGTACGAGCAGTACTTC. Translating gives CASSGGTSGRRYEQYF.

This clonotype was seen a handful of times. The chain recombines TRBV20-1 with TRBJ2-7, with D unclear. Trimming cost V 3 bases and J 9 bases, with 3 bases left between them. The germline V gene has CDR1 DFQATT and CDR2 SNEGSKA (reference sequence). This CDR3 is 8 amino acids long. The CDR3, as DNA: TGCAGTGCTAGCGGGCAGTACTTC. Its protein product is CSASGQYF.

The V and J genes are TRBV6-2 or TRBV6-3 and TRBJ1-4; D perhaps matches TRBD1 (5 bases). Germline V gene lookup returns CDR1 MNHEY and CDR2 SVGEGT. V lost 0 bases and J 13 bases, leaving 9 bases between the germline ends. There are 12 residues in the CDR3. CDR3 sequence reads: CASSYSGAILFF. The CDR3 region has the DNA TGTGCCAGCAGTTACTCCGGGGCAATACTGTTTTTT.

The V gene is TRBV7-9, the J gene TRBJ1-2; TRBD1 is a possible D gene (6 bases). CDR1 and CDR2 from the germline V gene are SEHNR and FQNEAQ (reference sequence). V dropped 2 bases and J dropped 4 bases, with 14 bases sitting between them. The CDR3 runs 15 residues. In DNA, the CDR3 is TGTGCCAGCAGCTTAAACAGGGAGGGCGCCTATGGCTACACCTTC. It is translated as CASSLNREGAYGYTF.

This clonotype came up a few times. V usage is TRBV20-1 and J usage is TRBJ2-1, with 10 bases that match TRBD2. V lost 0 bases, J lost 7 bases, and 6 bases stayed unmatched. This CDR3 comprises 15 residues. Germline V gene lookup returns CDR1 DFQATT and CDR2 SNEGSKA (reference sequence). CDR3 in amino acids: CSARDMASGRNEQFF. The DNA of the CDR3 is TGCAGTGCTAGAGATATGGCTAGCGGGAGAAATGAGCAGTTCTTC.

This clonotype came up a few times. The chain uses TRBV28 and TRBJ2-7, with D perhaps matching TRBD2 (6 bases). V shed 2 bases and J shed 2 bases, with 13 bases lying between them. The germline gives CDR1 MDHEN, CDR2 SYDVKM. This CDR3 region has 15 residues. The CDR3 DNA follows: TGTGCCAGCAGTTTACCCGGGACTGGGGCCTACGAGCAGTACTTC. This encodes CASSLPGTGAYEQYF. Full variable domain (rest looked up from reference TRBV28 and TRBJ2-7): DVKVTQSSRYLVKRTGEKVFLECVQDMDHENMFWYRQDPGLGLRLIYFSYDVKMKEKGDIPEGYSVSREKKERFSLILESASTNQTSMYLCASSLPGTGAYEQYFGPGTRLTVT.

As for this clonotype: One junction end disagrees with the germline gene, perhaps due to a read error. The chain uses TRBV5-4 and TRBJ1-2; 7 bases map to TRBD1. This CDR3 comprises 13 residues. In germline, CDR1 is SGHNT, CDR2 YYREEE (reference sequence). The CDR3 here is CVSSLGQPYGYTF. CDR3 sequence (DNA): TGTGTCAGCAGCTTGGGACAGCCCTATGGCTACACCTTC. Filled out from reference TRBV5-4 and TRBJ1-2, the complete variable domain reads ETGVTQSPTHLIKTRGQQVTLRCSSQSGHNTVSWYQQALGQGPQFIFQYYREEENGRGNFPPRFSGLQFPNYSSELNVNALELDDSALYLCVSSLGQPYGYTFGSGTRLTVV.

This clonotype appeared many times. This CDR3 reads CASGTGVGYGYTF. In DNA, the CDR3 is TGTGCCAGCGGGACAGGGGTAGGCTATGGCTACACCTTC. The chain couples TRBV25-1 to TRBJ1-2; 10 nucleotides line up with TRBD1. This CDR3 is 13 amino acids long. Germline V lookup: CDR1 MGHDK, CDR2 SYGVNS. J lost 4 bases, V lost 8 bases, and 4 bases had no gene match.

V and J are TRBV5-1 and TRBJ2-7; D may match TRBD1 or TRBD2 (5 bases each). This CDR3 has 13 residues. V was clipped by 6 bases and J by 0 bases, with 10 bases between them. Germline loops: CDR1 SGHRS, CDR2 YFSETQ. CDR3 sequence reads: CASKGETSYEQYF. The DNA of the CDR3 is TGCGCCAGCAAAGGGGAGACCTCCTACGAGCAGTACTTC.

This chain connects TRBV4-1 to TRBJ1-4, with a tentative D call TRBD1 (5 bases). The germline V gene has CDR1 MGHRA and CDR2 YSYEKL. The CDR3 extends over 16 amino acids. V was trimmed by 1 base and J by 2 bases, leaving 11 bases between them. CDR3 in DNA: TGCGCCAGCAGCCAAGCTAGGGAGGGGACTAATGAAAAACTGTTTTTT. Encoded protein: CASSQAREGTNEKLFF.

J is TRBJ1-4 and V is TRBV5-1; tentative D call: TRBD1 (6 bases). The CDR3 runs to 16 residues. V was trimmed by 7 bases and J by 5 bases, leaving 21 bases between them. CDR1 is SGHRS and CDR2 is YFSETQ in the germline V gene. CDR3 protein: CASRDGGGGGNEKLFF. The CDR3 coding sequence is TGCGCCAGCCGAGACGGTGGGGGCGGCGGAAATGAAAAACTGTTTTTT. Filled out from reference TRBV5-1 and TRBJ1-4, the complete variable domain reads KAGVTQTPRYLIKTRGQQVTLSCSPISGHRSVSWYQQTPGQGLQFLFEYFSETQRNKGNFPGRFSGRQFSNSRSEMNVSTLELGDSALYLCASRDGGGGGNEKLFFGSGTQLSVL.

The sample holds many counts of this clonotype. This CDR3 is CASSLGQGRRGTEAFF. DNA of the CDR3: TGTGCCAGCAGTCTCGGACAGGGCCGCAGGGGCACTGAAGCTTTCTTT. The chain uses TRBV27 and TRBJ1-1; 8 bases agree with TRBD1. From germline, CDR1 is MNHEY and CDR2 SMNVEV (reference sequence). The V segment lost 5 bases and the J segment 4 bases; nucleotides outside the gene matches: 12. This CDR3 spans 16 amino acids.

This clonotype has ten or more counts. The CDR3 DNA follows: TGTGCCAGCAGAGCAGGGGTCAATCAGCCCCAGCATTTT. It codes for CASRAGVNQPQHF. The chain joins TRBV25-1 to TRBJ1-5, with a tentative D call TRBD1 (6 bases). CDR1 is MGHDK and CDR2 is SYGVNS in the germline V gene. The V end was cut by 6 bases, the J end by 3 bases, with 9 bases between. This CDR3 region has 13 residues.

The J gene is TRBJ2-1, the V gene TRBV15; 9 bases fit TRBD1. Losses at the gene ends were 3 bases for V and 1 base for J; bases not matched to a gene: 4. The germline CDR1 and CDR2 sequences are LNHNV and YYDKDF (reference sequence). The CDR3 is made up of 16 amino acids. CDR3 residues: CATSRGDRGSYNEQFF. The DNA of the CDR3 is TGTGCCACCAGCAGGGGCGACAGGGGGTCCTACAATGAGCAGTTCTTC.

This clonotype was counted only a few times. The rearrangement uses TRBV7-9 and TRBJ1-6; D perhaps matches TRBD1 (5 bases). Germline lookup yields CDR1 SEHNR and CDR2 FQNEAQ (reference sequence). Trimming took 2 bases from V and 7 from J, leaving 12 bases between them. The CDR3 is 15 residues long. The CDR3: CASSLFQGGNSPLHF. In DNA form, the CDR3 reads TGTGCCAGCAGCTTATTTCAGGGAGGCAATTCACCCCTCCACTTT.

This clonotype occurred a few times. The V call is TRBV7-8, the J call TRBJ1-3, with 11 positions matching TRBD1. The germline V gene encodes CDR1 SGHVS and CDR2 FQNEAQ. The CDR3 covers 19 residues. The J segment lost 1 base and the V segment lost 2 bases, leaving 10 bases of the junction unmatched. The CDR3 spells CASSLFVGQGDPSGNTIYF. The CDR3 DNA reads as TGTGCCAGCAGCTTATTTGTGGGACAGGGGGATCCGTCTGGAAACACCATATATTTT. Complete variable domain (other parts from reference TRBV7-8 and TRBJ1-3): GAGVSQSPRYKVAKRGQDVALRCDPISGHVSLFWYQQALGQGPEFLTYFQNEAQLDKSGLPSDRFFAERPEGSVSTLKIQRTQQEDSAVYLCASSLFVGQGDPSGNTIYFGEGSWLTVV.

This clonotype has just a few counts. The chain uses TRBV7-2 and TRBJ1-5; D is possibly TRBD1 (6 bases). Trimming pared 2 bases from V and 3 bases from J, leaving 17 bases between. CDR3 size: 17 residues. The germline V gene encodes CDR1 SGHTA and CDR2 FQGNSA. The CDR3 DNA reads as TGTGCCAGCAGCTTATTGTACAGGGAGTCCGCCAATCAGCCCCAGCATTTT. Translated, it gives CASSLLYRESANQPQHF.

This clonotype was seen a handful of times. The chain recombines TRBV7-9 with TRBJ1-1; D gene uncertain. V was trimmed by 6 bases and J by 4 bases, leaving 9 bases between them. CDR1 and CDR2 (germline): SEHNR, FQNEAQ (reference sequence). This CDR3 is built from 12 residues. The CDR3 region is CASSWVGTEAFF. The CDR3 DNA follows: TGTGCCAGCAGTTGGGTGGGCACTGAAGCTTTCTTT.

The sample holds a few counts of this clonotype. The J gene is TRBJ2-7, the V gene TRBV4-1; TRBD2 matches 11 bases. V shed 7 bases, J shed 0 bases, and the junction held 5 bases outside the gene matches. This CDR3 has 15 amino acids. Germline assignment: CDR1 MGHRA and CDR2 YSYEKL. DNA for the CDR3: TGCGCCAGCATGGGACTAGCGGAACCCTCCTACGAGCAGTACTTC. Its protein product is CASMGLAEPSYEQYF.

The V call is TRBV5-4, the J call TRBJ2-4; TRBD1 aligns across 10 bases. The CDR3 extends over 16 amino acids. Losses at the gene ends were 5 bases for V and 6 bases for J; bases not matched to a gene: 11. The germline V gene has CDR1 SGHNT and CDR2 YYREEE (reference sequence). CDR3 residues: CASSSAGTGVGNIQYF. The CDR3 DNA follows: TGTGCCAGCAGTTCCGCCGGGACAGGGGTTGGAAACATTCAGTACTTC.

This clonotype was seen a handful of times. The chain joins TRBV27 to TRBJ2-7; D gene ambiguous. Looked up from germline, CDR1 is MNHEY and CDR2 is SMNVEV (reference sequence). Trimming took 0 bases from V and 3 from J, leaving 9 bases between them. This CDR3 comprises 14 residues. CDR3 bases: TGTGCCAGCAGTTTATCAGGGAACGGCTACGAGCAGTACTTC. Amino acid sequence: CASSLSGNGYEQYF.

A few counts support this clonotype. This rearrangement joins TRBV12-3 or TRBV12-4 to TRBJ2-7, with D possibly being TRBD1 or TRBD2 (5 bases each). The V end lost 2 bases, the J end lost 3 bases, and 11 bases lay between the germline ends. This CDR3 has 14 amino acids. CDR3 in amino acids: CASSLNRRIYEQYF. In DNA form, the CDR3 reads TGTGCCAGCAGTTTAAACAGGAGGATCTACGAGCAGTACTTC.

This sequence joins TRBV25-1 and TRBJ1-4, with D tentatively TRBD1 (5 bases). Per the germline V gene, CDR1 is MGHDK and CDR2 is SYGVNS. The CDR3 is 14 residues long. The V end was cut by 8 bases, the J end by 5 bases, with 15 bases between. The CDR3 DNA reads as TGTGCCAGCGGCGACAGCCACCAGAATGAAAAACTGTTTTTT. Encoded protein: CASGDSHQNEKLFF. Combining the CDR3 with reference TRBV25-1 and TRBJ1-4 gives the whole variable domain EADIYQTPRYLVIGTGKKITLECSQTMGHDKMYWYQQDPGMELHLIHYSYGVNSTEKGDLSSESTVSRIRTEHFPLTLESARPSHTSQYLCASGDSHQNEKLFFGSGTQLSVL.

This clonotype was detected only a few times. The chain recombines TRBV11-1 with TRBJ2-7; TRBD2 agrees at 12 bases. This CDR3 is 18 amino acids long. Looked up from germline, CDR1 is SGHAT and CDR2 is FQDESV (reference sequence). V dropped 4 bases and J dropped 0; count of bases not matched to a gene: 10. CDR3 nucleotide sequence: TGTGCCAGCAGCTACCCCGGGCTAGCGGGAGGGTCCTCCTACGAGCAGTACTTC. Translation gives CASSYPGLAGGSSYEQYF. The variable domain in full, completed from reference TRBV11-1 and TRBJ2-7, reads EAEVAQSPRYKITEKSQAVAFWCDPISGHATLYWYRQILGQGPELLVQFQDESVVDDSQLPKDRFSAERLKGVDSTLKIQPAELGDSAMYLCASSYPGLAGGSSYEQYFGPGTRLTVT.